This T cell receptor beta chain is from a study of blood T cell repertoires in COVID-19. Data came from immunoSEQ multiplex PCR; TCRdb stores just in-frame clones and leaves some out. The sample has about 130,000 clones, 84% seen once. Trimming removed 5 bases from V and 2 bases from J; junction bases left unmatched: 20. The CDR3 sequence is 19 residues long. CDR1 is SGHNT and CDR2 is YENEEA in the germline V gene. The gene calls are TRBV11-3 and TRBJ1-1, with 7 nucleotides matching TRBD1. The sequence derives from a human donor in a cohort sampled during active COVID-19. Source material: peripheral blood. CDR3 nucleotides: TGTGCCAGCAGCCCGGAACAACAGGGGCCACCCCGACCTAACACTGAAGCTTTCTTT. Protein: CASSPEQQGPPRPNTEAFF.